The 10 T cell receptor beta chains presented below share a single source sample, sequenced in a study of blood T cell repertoires in COVID-19. Generated by immunoSEQ multiplex PCR, the TCRdb table keeps only in-frame clones and is missing some. The table lists about 140,000 clones, about 83% of them singletons. Sequencing was carried out using PBMCs or T cells enriched from blood (not recorded which). The receptors here all came from a woman aged 45-65 years with acute COVID-19.

The chain couples TRBV19 to TRBJ2-7, with D perhaps matching TRBD2 (6 bases). Trimming removed 4 bases at V and 7 bases at J, with 11 bases between. The CDR3 loop spans 12 amino acids. CDR1 and CDR2 (germline): LNHDA, SQIVND (reference sequence). The CDR3 protein is CASSTSGGEQYF. The CDR3 bases are TGTGCCAGTAGTACATCTGGGGGGGAGCAGTACTTC. Full variable domain (rest looked up from reference TRBV19 and TRBJ2-7): DGGITQSPKYLFRKEGQNVTLSCEQNLNHDAMYWYRQDPGQGLRLIYYSQIVNDFQKGDIAEGYSVSREKKESFPLTVTSAQKNPTAFYLCASSTSGGEQYFGPGTRLTVT.

This chain connects TRBV28 to TRBJ2-5; TRBD1 is a possible D gene (6 bases). CDR1 is MDHEN and CDR2 is SYDVKM in the germline V gene. Trimming cost V 5 bases and J 8 bases, with 21 bases left between them. CDR3 length: 15 residues. This chain's CDR3 is CASSKPDSTGLTQYF. In nucleotides, the CDR3 is TGTGCCAGCAGTAAACCGGACAGTACCGGGTTAACCCAGTACTTC.

This clone was counted a few times. The chain combines TRBV5-8 with TRBJ1-5; D might be TRBD1 (5 bases). The V gene lost 4 bases and the J gene lost 2 bases, with 16 bases spanning the gap. CDR3 length: 16 residues. Germline lookup yields CDR1 SGHTS and CDR2 YDEGEE. CDR3 nucleotide sequence: TGTGCCAGCAGCGAGGGGAGGAGGATAGGCAATCAGCCCCAGCATTTT. Residues: CASSEGRRIGNQPQHF. Drawing the rest from reference TRBV5-8 and TRBJ1-5, the complete variable domain is EAGVTQSPTHLIKTRGQQATLRCSPISGHTSVYWYQQALGLGLQFLLWYDEGEERNRGNFPPRFSGRQFPNYSSELNVNALELEDSALYLCASSEGRRIGNQPQHFGDGTRLSIL.

The J gene is TRBJ2-3, the V gene TRBV6-2 or TRBV6-3, with 10 bases aligning to TRBD2. Trimming at V came to 6 bases and at J to 0 bases, leaving 6 bases not matched to a gene. This CDR3 is built from 16 residues. Germline V gives CDR1 MNHEY, CDR2 SVGEGT. The CDR3 nucleotides are TGTGCCAGCAGCCCTACTAGCGGGGCGAGCACAGATACGCAGTATTTT. Its protein product is CASSPTSGASTDTQYF.

Here the CDR3 DNA reads TGTGCCAGCAGTAGGGTGGGAGGGGGCAATGAGCAGTTCTTC. Translating gives CASSRVGGGNEQFF. The chain carries TRBV27 and TRBJ2-1; weak D call: TRBD2 (7 bases). This CDR3 comprises 14 residues. The germline V gene encodes CDR1 MNHEY and CDR2 SMNVEV (reference sequence). V lost 5 bases, J lost 6 bases, and 14 bases lay in between.

The V call is TRBV5-1, the J call TRBJ2-2; perhaps TRBD1 as D (5 bases). Trimming stripped 4 bases from V and 4 bases from J, with 11 bases between. The CDR3 has 14 residues. From germline, CDR1 is SGHRS and CDR2 YFSETQ. The CDR3 protein is CASSQGYGTGELFF. The CDR3 DNA reads TGCGCCAGCAGCCAGGGCTACGGCACCGGGGAGCTGTTTTTT.

The V call is TRBV19, the J call TRBJ2-1; 9 bases match TRBD1. After removal of 7 bases from V and 7 bases from J, the junction contained 11 bases not matched to a gene. The CDR3 consists of 15 residues. CDR1 is LNHDA and CDR2 is SQIVND in the germline V gene (reference sequence). CDR3 amino acids: CASNSPGQGKNEQFF. The CDR3 bases are TGTGCCAGTAACTCCCCGGGACAGGGTAAAAATGAGCAGTTCTTC.

The chain is built from TRBV9 and TRBJ2-7, with D perhaps matching TRBD2 (6 bases). V was clipped by 0 bases and J by 0 bases, with 13 bases between them. Germline V gives CDR1 SGDLS, CDR2 YYNGEE. The CDR3 length is 16 residues. CDR3 bases: TGTGCCAGCAGCGTAGCTCCGGGAGCCTTCTCCTACGAGCAGTACTTC. It yields the protein CASSVAPGAFSYEQYF.

V usage is TRBV11-3 and J usage is TRBJ2-1; 12 nucleotides match TRBD2. This CDR3 contains 16 residues. Germline V CDR1 and CDR2: SGHNT, YENEEA. With V trimmed by 5 bases and J by 7 bases, 9 bases remained unmatched. CDR3 protein: CASSPRLAGVLNEQFF. The CDR3 DNA sequence: TGTGCCAGCAGCCCAAGACTAGCGGGAGTGCTAAATGAGCAGTTCTTC.

CDR3 loop: CASSQYRGTEAFF. Here the CDR3 DNA reads TGCGCCAGCAGCCAATACAGGGGCACTGAAGCTTTCTTT. This chain connects TRBV4-1 to TRBJ1-1; 7 bases fit TRBD1. This CDR3 contains 13 residues. The trim removed 2 bases at V and 4 bases at J, leaving 1 base unmatched. Germline lookup yields CDR1 MGHRA and CDR2 YSYEKL.